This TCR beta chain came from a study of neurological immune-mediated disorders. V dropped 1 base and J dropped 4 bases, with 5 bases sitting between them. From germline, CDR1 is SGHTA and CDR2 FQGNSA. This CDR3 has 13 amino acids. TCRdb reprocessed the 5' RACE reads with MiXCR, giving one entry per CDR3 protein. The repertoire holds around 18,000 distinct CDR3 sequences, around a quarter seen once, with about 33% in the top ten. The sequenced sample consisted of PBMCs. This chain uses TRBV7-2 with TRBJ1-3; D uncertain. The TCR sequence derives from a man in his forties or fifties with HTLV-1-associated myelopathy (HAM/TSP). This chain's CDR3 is CASSLVPGNTIYF. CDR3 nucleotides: TGTGCCAGCAGCTTAGTTCCCGGAAACACCATATATTTT. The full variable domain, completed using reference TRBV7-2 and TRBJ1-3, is GAGVSQSPSNKVTEKGKDVELRCDPISGHTALYWYRQSLGQGLEFLIYFQGNSAPDKSGLPSDRFSAERTGGSVSTLTIQRTQQEDSAVYLCASSLVPGNTIYFGEGSWLTVV.